This T cell receptor (beta chain) was sequenced for a study of blood T cells in healthy people across ages. At the level of the study: Template switching recovered approximately one barcoded beta molecule for every two T cells. Study outcomes and limitations: Naive and antigen-experienced cells could not be conclusively compared, given unsorted PBMCs.

This clonotype showed up many times. Its antigen is still unknown. Primed by a sample-barcoded 5' primer and a J-beta primer mix, a second PCR proceeded for roughly 7 to 12 cycles. TCRdb re-called the 5' RACE reads with MiXCR, one entry per CDR3 protein. The data contain roughly 700,000 distinct CDR3 sequences, roughly 32% of them singletons. The origin of this receptor is an elderly woman in good health. Sequenced input: blood.

The chain's CDR3 is CASKRGGPQETQYF. The CDR3 coding sequence is TGTGCCAGCAAGCGGGGGGGGCCGCAAGAGACCCAGTACTTC. This sequence joins TRBV7-2 and TRBJ2-5; 10 nucleotides line up with TRBD2. With 7 bases clipped from V and 2 bases from J, the junction kept 4 bases outside the gene matches. Germline assignment: CDR1 SGHTA and CDR2 FQGNSA. CDR3 size: 14 residues.